This T cell receptor beta chain comes out of a study of T cell responses to AZD1222 COVID-19 vaccine. Turning to the study itself: Researchers grouped second doses given at about 4 or about 12 weeks into one pool. The study's findings and limits: Spike-specific TCR repertoires showed rising breadth and depth after two AZD1222 doses.

Germline V gene data show CDR1 as MDHEN and CDR2 as SYDVKM. The CDR3 totals 14 residues. The V segment lost 7 bases and the J segment 15 bases; nucleotides outside the gene matches: 15. This clone was seen only a few times. Its specificity is not known. The assay was immunoSEQ multiplex PCR, and TCRdb's table has in-frame clones only and misses some. The repertoire has about 150,000 clones, around 90% of them found once; the top ten carry 5%. The J gene is TRBJ2-1, the V gene TRBV28, with 10 bases fitting TRBD2. The sample consisted of peripheral blood, taken on day 0 of AZD1222 vaccination. This TCR was sampled from an adult in good health. CDR3 loop: CASTSGTSETSLFF. The DNA of the CDR3 is TGTGCCAGCACCTCCGGGACTAGCGAGACGAGCCTGTTCTTC.